Here is one T cell receptor beta chain with its context. CDR3 length: 16 residues. Germline V lookup: CDR1 SGHRS, CDR2 YFSETQ. V dropped 4 bases and J dropped 0 bases, with 13 bases sitting between them. The data belong to a study of early T cells in non-severe SARS-CoV-2 infection. Individual cDNA molecules each received unique molecular identifiers attached to them. TCRdb passed the 5' RACE reads through MiXCR, listing each CDR3 protein once. The profile covers about 77,000 distinct CDR3 sequences, with about a sixth appearing a single time and approximately 2.9% taken by the ten largest. This sequence joins TRBV5-1 and TRBJ1-4; no clear D gene. The sample comprised whole blood. The receptor's source is an adult who was a healthcare worker with PCR-confirmed SARS-CoV-2 infection or an uninfected control (not recorded which). CDR3 nucleotide sequence: TGCGCCAGCAGCCACGACGGGCGCCCAACTAATGAAAAACTGTTTTTT. Amino acid sequence: CASSHDGRPTNEKLFF.